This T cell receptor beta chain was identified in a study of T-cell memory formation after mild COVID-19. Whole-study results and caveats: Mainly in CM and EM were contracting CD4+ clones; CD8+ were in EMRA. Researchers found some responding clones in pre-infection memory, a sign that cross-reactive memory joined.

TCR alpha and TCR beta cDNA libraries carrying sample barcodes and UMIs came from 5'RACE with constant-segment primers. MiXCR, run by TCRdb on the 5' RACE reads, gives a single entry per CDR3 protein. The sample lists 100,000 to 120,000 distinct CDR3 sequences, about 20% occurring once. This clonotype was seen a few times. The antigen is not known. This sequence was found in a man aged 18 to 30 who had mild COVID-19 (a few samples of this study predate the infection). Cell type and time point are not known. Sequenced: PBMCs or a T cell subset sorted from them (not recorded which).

The CDR3 coding sequence is TGTGCCAGCAGTTACGATTTGGGACCCCCCTACAATGAGCAGTTCTTC. It yields the protein CASSYDLGPPYNEQFF. This chain connects TRBV6-2 or TRBV6-3 to TRBJ2-1, with D perhaps TRBD1 or TRBD2 (5 bases each). Germline V gene sequence: CDR1 MNHEY, CDR2 SVGEGT. Trimming pared 2 bases from V and 2 bases from J, leaving 13 bases between. This CDR3 comprises 16 residues.